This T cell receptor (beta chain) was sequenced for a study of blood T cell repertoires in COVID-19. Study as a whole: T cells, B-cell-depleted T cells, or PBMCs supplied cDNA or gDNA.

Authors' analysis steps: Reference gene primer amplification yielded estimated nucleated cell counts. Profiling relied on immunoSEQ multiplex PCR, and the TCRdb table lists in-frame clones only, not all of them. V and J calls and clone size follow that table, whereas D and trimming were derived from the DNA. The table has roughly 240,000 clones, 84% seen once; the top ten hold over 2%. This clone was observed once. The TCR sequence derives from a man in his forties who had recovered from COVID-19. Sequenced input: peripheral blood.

The CDR3 sequence: CASSEEGVRAGQPQHF. The CDR3 DNA reads TGTGCCAGCAGTGAAGAGGGGGTTAGGGCTGGTCAGCCCCAGCATTTT. The chain is built from TRBV2 and TRBJ1-5, with D possibly being TRBD1 (6 bases). CDR3 length: 16 residues. Germline V gene lookup returns CDR1 SNHLY and CDR2 FYNNEI. Between the trimmed V and J ends, which lost 1 base and 6 bases, there was a span of 16 bases. The full variable domain, rest sourced from reference TRBV2 and TRBJ1-5, is EPEVTQTPSHQVTQMGQEVILRCVPISNHLYFYWYRQILGQKVEFLVSFYNNEISEKSEIFDDQFSVERPDGSNFTLKIRSTKLEDSAMYFCASSEEGVRAGQPQHFGDGTRLSIL.